One and the same sample provided the 10 T cell receptor beta chains below, sequenced in a study of patients with pleural tuberculosis. TCRdb reprocessed the reads with MiXCR, giving one entry per CDR3 protein. The sample gives nearly 30,000 distinct CDR3 sequences, about 20% of which show up once; roughly 3.6% is in the top ten. Sequencing was done on a sample of peripheral blood. The source is a human donor with pleural tuberculosis.

Comments on this clonotype: This could be a read error, since a much larger clone is one nucleotide away. This rearrangement joins TRBV19 to TRBJ1-4; D is unclear. V was clipped by 6 bases and J by 8 bases, with 16 bases between them. The CDR3 length is 14 residues. Germline loops: CDR1 LNHDA, CDR2 SQIVND (reference sequence). The CDR3 region is CASRDERGCEKLFF. The CDR3, as DNA: TGTGCCAGTAGGGACGAAAGAGGGTGCGAAAAACTGTTTTTT.

This clonotype was found many times. The chain couples TRBV6-1 to TRBJ2-4, with D possibly TRBD2 on 5 matching bases. Germline lookup yields CDR1 MNHNS and CDR2 SASEGT. The CDR3 has 17 amino acids. V gave up 3 bases and J gave up 0 bases, with 15 bases separating them. CDR3 coding DNA: TGTGCCAGCAGTGATCGAGAAGGAGGACTAGCCAAAAACATTCAGTACTTC. It specifies CASSDREGGLAKNIQYF.

This clonotype has a count of ten or more. This chain connects TRBV7-9 to TRBJ1-1; 8 nucleotides match TRBD1. The V segment lost 4 bases and the J segment 6 bases; nucleotides outside the gene matches: 7. The CDR3 is 14 residues long. The germline V gene has CDR1 SEHNR and CDR2 FQNEAQ (reference sequence). The CDR3 is CASSSLDRAPEAFF. The CDR3 DNA sequence: TGTGCCAGCAGCTCACTGGACAGGGCGCCTGAAGCTTTCTTT.

This clonotype was seen ten or more times. This chain uses TRBV4-1 with TRBJ1-1; D is unclear. CDR1 and CDR2 from the germline V gene are MGHRA and YSYEKL. V was trimmed by 3 bases and J by 4 bases, leaving 12 bases between them. This CDR3 has 14 residues. CDR3 DNA sequence: TGCGCCAGCAGCCACGAAGTCTTGGGCACTGAAGCTTTCTTT. This encodes CASSHEVLGTEAFF.

This clonotype was found many times. The chain recombines TRBV2 with TRBJ1-5; D might be TRBD1 (6 bases). The germline CDR1 and CDR2 sequences are SNHLY and FYNNEI. Trimming took 6 bases from V and 7 from J, leaving 16 bases between them. The CDR3 length is 14 residues. CDR3 DNA: TGTGCCAGCAGAGGACAGACCTCAAGGCAGCCCCAGCATTTT. It is translated as CASRGQTSRQPQHF.

There are many counts of this clonotype. The V and J genes are TRBV5-4 and TRBJ2-3; D may be TRBD2 (6 bases). CDR1 SGHNT and CDR2 YYREEE come from the germline V gene (reference sequence). Trimming cost V 3 bases and J 2 bases, with 13 bases left between them. The CDR3 consists of 15 residues. The CDR3 here is CASSWDRDFTDTQYF. As DNA, the CDR3 is TGTGCCAGCAGCTGGGACCGGGACTTCACAGATACGCAGTATTTT.

At least ten counts were recorded for this clonotype. This chain links TRBV10-1 with TRBJ2-1; unclear D gene. Trimming removed 6 bases at V and 9 bases at J, with 12 bases between. There are 12 residues in the CDR3. Germline CDR1 and CDR2: WNHNN and SYGVQD (reference sequence). The CDR3: CASSDTLGEQFF. The CDR3 nucleotides read TGCGCCAGCAGCGATACTCTCGGTGAGCAGTTCTTC.

This clonotype was counted once. The rearrangement uses TRBV27 and TRBJ1-5; the D is unclear. Deletions cut 4 bases from V and 10 bases from J, with 11 bases between. Germline V lookup: CDR1 MNHEY, CDR2 SMNVEV (reference sequence). CDR3 size: 12 residues. For the CDR3, the DNA is TGTGCCAGCAGTTCCGGTAGACATCCCCAGCATTTT. Translated: CASSSGRHPQHF.

As to this clonotype: Since a much larger clone is just one base distant, this may be a read error. The chain is built from TRBV4-2 and TRBJ2-7; either TRBD1 or TRBD2 may fit D (6 bases each). Germline CDR1 reads LGHNA; CDR2 reads YNFKEQ. Trimming shortened V by 4 bases and J by 3 bases, and 13 bases separated the two germline ends. CDR3 length: 14 residues. CDR3 sequence: CASSPEGGGYEQYF. CDR3 nucleotide sequence: TGTGCCAGCAGCCCAGAGGGGGGCGGCTACGAGCAGTACTTC.

By sample share, this clonotype is medium-sized. V usage is TRBV6-1 and J usage is TRBJ2-1, with TRBD2 matching 9 bases. Germline CDR1 and CDR2: MNHNS and SASEGT. The CDR3 consists of 12 residues. V shed 4 bases and J 10 bases; nucleotides not matched to a gene: 2. The CDR3 spells CASSALAGEQFF. DNA of the CDR3: TGTGCCAGCAGTGCCCTAGCGGGAGAGCAGTTCTTC.